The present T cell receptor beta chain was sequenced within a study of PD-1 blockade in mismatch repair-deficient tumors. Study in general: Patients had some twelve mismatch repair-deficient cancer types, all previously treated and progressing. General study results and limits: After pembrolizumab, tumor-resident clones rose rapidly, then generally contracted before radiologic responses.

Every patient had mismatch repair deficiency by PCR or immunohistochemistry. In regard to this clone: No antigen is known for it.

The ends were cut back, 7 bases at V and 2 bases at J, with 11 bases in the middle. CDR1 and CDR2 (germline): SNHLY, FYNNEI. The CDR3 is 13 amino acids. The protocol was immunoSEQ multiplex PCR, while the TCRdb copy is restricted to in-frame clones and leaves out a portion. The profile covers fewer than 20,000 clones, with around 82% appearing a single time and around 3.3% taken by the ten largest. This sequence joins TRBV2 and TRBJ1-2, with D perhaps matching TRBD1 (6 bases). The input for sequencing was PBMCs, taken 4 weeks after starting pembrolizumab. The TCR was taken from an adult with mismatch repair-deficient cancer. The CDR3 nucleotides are TGTGCCAGCACGTACAGGGCCAACTATGGCTACACCTTC. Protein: CASTYRANYGYTF.